This is a list of T cell receptor beta chains from one sample in a study of vaccination effects on CD4 cells after COVID-19. Their cognate antigens are unknown. Sequencing was performed with immunoSEQ multiplex PCR; in TCRdb, only in-frame clones are kept and a portion is missing. Seen here are more than 45,000 clones, more than 75% observed once, and the top ten hold approximately 12%. Sequences were derived from CD4+ T cells from PBMCs cultured without peptide, sampled before COVID-19 vaccination. These receptors originate from a human donor who had a prior SARS-CoV-2 infection. Each CDR3 is given with its conserved first and last residue. D genes are given only for firm matches. Size is omitted from some rows. Given values are once, few, many or a class for expanded clones.

CDR3: CASSPSLAGGSYEQYF
DNA: TGTGCCAGCTCACCAAGCCTAGCGGGGGGCTCCTACGAGCAGTACTTC
size: NA
D: TRBD2
J: TRBJ2-7
V: TRBV18

CDR3: CASGLVSGNLAADTQYF
DNA: TGTGCTAGTGGTTTGGTTAGCGGGAATCTAGCGGCAGATACGCAGTATTTT
size: NA
D: TRBD2
J: TRBJ2-3
V: TRBV12-5

CDR3: CASRFQGGGEQYF
DNA: TGTGCCAGCAGATTCCAGGGCGGCGGCGAGCAGTACTTC
size: once
D: NA
J: TRBJ2-7
V: TRBV6-5

CDR3: CASSTSAGGDTGELFF
DNA: TGTGCCAGCAGTACATCAGCGGGGGGGGACACCGGGGAGCTGTTTTTT
size: NA
D: TRBD2
J: TRBJ2-2
V: TRBV27

CDR3: CASSLRPGELFF
DNA: TGTGCCAGCAGCTTAAGGCCCGGGGAGCTGTTTTTT
size: NA
D: NA
J: TRBJ2-2
V: TRBV7-3

CDR3: CAWLLAGGPTDTQYF
DNA: TGTGCCTGGCTACTAGCGGGAGGCCCAACAGATACGCAGTATTTT
size: NA
D: TRBD2
J: TRBJ2-3
V: TRBV30

CDR3: CASSPRTLNLSNEKLFF
DNA: TGTGCCAGCAGCCCTCGGACACTCAACCTTTCTAATGAAAAACTGTTTTTT
size: few
D: NA
J: TRBJ1-4
V: TRBV3-1/TRBV3-2

CDR3: CASSQGTRDSEAFF
DNA: TGTGCCAGCAGCCAAGGGACACGGGACAGTGAAGCTTTCTTT
size: NA
D: TRBD1
J: TRBJ1-1
V: TRBV3-1/TRBV3-2

CDR3: CASSPEGWTRQFF
DNA: TGTGCCAGCAGTCCCGAGGGCTGGACGCGGCAGTTCTTC
size: NA
D: NA
J: TRBJ2-1
V: TRBV6-2/TRBV6-3

CDR3: CASNKEVMDEQFF
DNA: TGCGCCAGCAATAAGGAAGTTATGGATGAGCAGTTCTTC
size: NA
D: NA
J: TRBJ2-1
V: TRBV5-1

CDR3: CASSTGTLFSGELFF
DNA: TGTGCCAGCAGTACCGGGACACTATTTAGCGGGGAGCTGTTTTTT
size: NA
D: NA
J: TRBJ2-2
V: TRBV6-5

CDR3: CASSPGFQRHEQYF
DNA: TGCGCCAGCAGCCCGGGCTTTCAGAGACACGAGCAGTACTTC
size: NA
D: NA
J: TRBJ2-7
V: TRBV4-1

CDR3: CASSLEGNGATEAFF
DNA: TGTGCCAGCAGCTTAGAGGGAAACGGGGCCACTGAAGCTTTCTTT
size: NA
D: NA
J: TRBJ1-1
V: TRBV7-3

CDR3: CASSPQGQSGLFF
DNA: TGTGCCAGCAGCCCACAGGGACAGAGTGGACTGTTTTTT
size: once
D: TRBD1
J: TRBJ2-2
V: TRBV11-3

CDR3: CASSNRTGFFPREPQHF
DNA: TGTGCCAGCAGCAATCGGACAGGTTTCTTTCCGAGGGAGCCCCAGCATTTT
size: NA
D: TRBD1
J: TRBJ1-5
V: TRBV5-8

CDR3: CASSQEGRGTEAFF
DNA: TGTGCCAGCAGCCAAGAAGGAAGAGGCACTGAAGCTTTCTTT
size: NA
D: NA
J: TRBJ1-1
V: TRBV3-1/TRBV3-2

CDR3: CASSSDRGGAQYF
DNA: TGTGCCAGCAGCTCAGACAGGGGTGGGGCACAGTACTTC
size: NA
D: TRBD1
J: TRBJ2-7
V: TRBV7-2

CDR3: CASSDRSRLPHEQYF
DNA: TGTGCCAGCAGTGATAGGTCCAGGCTCCCCCACGAGCAGTACTTC
size: few
D: NA
J: TRBJ2-7
V: TRBV2

CDR3: CASSTQTSRPTDTQYF
DNA: TGTGCCAGTAGTACGCAGACTAGCAGACCCACAGATACGCAGTATTTT
size: NA
D: TRBD2
J: TRBJ2-3
V: TRBV19

CDR3: CASSRGPFTDTQYF
DNA: TGTGCCAGCAGCCGGGGACCTTTCACAGATACGCAGTATTTT
size: NA
D: NA
J: TRBJ2-3
V: TRBV9

CDR3: CASSLEGVHTGELFF
DNA: TGTGCCAGCAGCTTAGAGGGAGTACATACCGGGGAGCTGTTTTTT
size: NA
D: NA
J: TRBJ2-2
V: TRBV7-2

CDR3: CASSRDRVRTDTQYF
DNA: TGCGCCAGCAGCCGGGACAGGGTGAGGACAGATACGCAGTATTTT
size: NA
D: TRBD1
J: TRBJ2-3
V: TRBV5-1

CDR3: CASSQESNEKLFF
DNA: TGTGCCAGCAGCCAAGAGAGTAATGAAAAACTGTTTTTT
size: NA
D: NA
J: TRBJ1-4
V: TRBV6-5

CDR3: CASSPRGGSNQPQHF
DNA: TGTGCCAGCAGCCCTCGGGGTGGGAGCAATCAGCCCCAGCATTTT
size: NA
D: NA
J: TRBJ1-5
V: TRBV7-9

CDR3: CASSLLRETQYF
DNA: TGTGCCAGCAGCTTATTAAGAGAGACCCAGTACTTC
size: NA
D: NA
J: TRBJ2-5
V: TRBV7-2

CDR3: CASSPPAGFLNEQFF
DNA: TGTGCCAGTAGTCCCCCAGCGGGTTTCCTTAATGAGCAGTTCTTC
size: once
D: NA
J: TRBJ2-1
V: TRBV19

CDR3: CASSLKTLTYGYTF
DNA: TGTGCCAGCAGCCTTAAAACGTTAACCTATGGCTACACCTTC
size: once
D: NA
J: TRBJ1-2
V: TRBV7-8

CDR3: CASSEFGGTEAFF
DNA: TGTGCCAGCAGTGAATTTGGGGGTACTGAAGCTTTCTTT
size: once
D: NA
J: TRBJ1-1
V: TRBV25-1

CDR3: CASSRAQGWSEKLFF
DNA: TGTGCCAGCAGCAGAGCCCAGGGGTGGAGTGAAAAACTGTTTTTT
size: NA
D: NA
J: TRBJ1-4
V: TRBV7-9

CDR3: CASSFWTRTEAFF
DNA: TGTGCCAGCAGCTTCTGGACACGCACTGAAGCTTTCTTT
size: NA
D: NA
J: TRBJ1-1
V: TRBV7-2

CDR3: CASSPRTGGTEAFF
DNA: TGTGCCAGCAGCCCCCGGACAGGGGGCACTGAAGCTTTCTTT
size: NA
D: TRBD1
J: TRBJ1-1
V: TRBV7-2

CDR3: CAAKEGGGSTDTQYF
DNA: TGCGCCGCCAAGGAAGGCGGGGGGTCCACAGATACGCAGTATTTT
size: few
D: TRBD2
J: TRBJ2-3
V: TRBV5-1

CDR3: CASRDLGLAGDTQYF
DNA: TGTGCCAGCAGAGATTTGGGACTAGCGGGAGATACGCAGTATTTT
size: NA
D: TRBD2
J: TRBJ2-3
V: TRBV2

CDR3: CASSAVILNEGVTEAFF
DNA: TGTGCCAGCAGCGCAGTCATTTTAAACGAAGGGGTCACTGAAGCTTTCTTT
size: few
D: NA
J: TRBJ1-1
V: TRBV7-2

CDR3: CASSPMGYADTQYF
DNA: TGTGCCAGCAGCCCAATGGGGTATGCAGATACGCAGTATTTT
size: NA
D: NA
J: TRBJ2-3
V: TRBV11-3

CDR3: CASREKDGYTF
DNA: TGTGCCAGCAGGGAGAAGGATGGCTACACCTTC
size: NA
D: NA
J: TRBJ1-2
V: TRBV6-5

CDR3: CASSEEGSSYNEQFF
DNA: TGTGCCAGCAGCGAGGAGGGGAGCTCCTACAATGAGCAGTTCTTC
size: NA
D: NA
J: TRBJ2-1
V: TRBV7-3

CDR3: CASSQSDRPRDTIYF
DNA: TGTGCCAGCAGTCAGTCGGACCGGCCCCGGGACACCATATATTTT
size: NA
D: NA
J: TRBJ1-3
V: TRBV6-5

CDR3: CASSLGGTSGDTGELFF
DNA: TGTGCCAGCAGCTTGGGGGGGACTAGCGGGGACACCGGGGAGCTGTTTTTT
size: NA
D: TRBD2
J: TRBJ2-2
V: TRBV5-4

CDR3: CASGFPAYRTGVGGYTF
DNA: TGTGCTAGTGGTTTCCCTGCCTATCGGACAGGGGTTGGGGGCTACACCTTC
size: once
D: TRBD1
J: TRBJ1-2
V: TRBV12-5

CDR3: CACSIGGETQYF
DNA: TGTGCCTGCTCCATCGGAGGAGAGACCCAGTACTTC
size: once
D: NA
J: TRBJ2-5
V: TRBV7-2

CDR3: CASSPGPRGGNTIYF
DNA: TGTGCCAGCAGCCCGGGACCCCGGGGCGGAAACACCATATATTTT
size: few
D: NA
J: TRBJ1-3
V: TRBV5-4

CDR3: CASSSVGTATYEQYF
DNA: TGTGCCAGCAGCTCCGTAGGGACAGCAACCTACGAGCAGTACTTC
size: NA
D: TRBD1
J: TRBJ2-7
V: TRBV7-9

CDR3: CASSFRGNYGYTF
DNA: TGTGCCAGCAGTTTTAGGGGGAACTATGGCTACACCTTC
size: few
D: NA
J: TRBJ1-2
V: TRBV27

CDR3: CASSRGLAGAETQYF
DNA: TGTGCCAGCAGCCGCGGACTAGCGGGAGCAGAGACCCAGTACTTC
size: NA
D: TRBD2
J: TRBJ2-5
V: TRBV11-3

CDR3: CASSMVVGTSYGYTF
DNA: TGTGCCAGTAGTATGGTTGTAGGAACCTCCTATGGCTACACCTTC
size: NA
D: NA
J: TRBJ1-2
V: TRBV19

CDR3: CATSRGGQYTDTQYF
DNA: TGTGCCACCAGCAGAGGGGGACAGTACACAGATACGCAGTATTTT
size: NA
D: TRBD1
J: TRBJ2-3
V: TRBV15

CDR3: CASSFAASSYEQYF
DNA: TGTGCCAGCAGCTTTGCAGCCAGCTCCTACGAGCAGTACTTC
size: NA
D: NA
J: TRBJ2-7
V: TRBV7-2

CDR3: CASSPLPRGNNEQFF
DNA: TGTGCCAGCAGCCCCCTCCCGCGGGGGAACAATGAGCAGTTCTTC
size: NA
D: TRBD2
J: TRBJ2-1
V: TRBV4-2

CDR3: CASSKRISGQGACTEKLFF
DNA: TGTGCCAGCAGCAAACGAATCTCGGGACAGGGGGCGTGTACTGAAAAACTGTTTTTT
size: NA
D: NA
J: TRBJ1-4
V: TRBV21-1

CDR3: CATSSGTDPNYGYTF
DNA: TGTGCCACCAGCAGTGGGACAGATCCAAACTATGGCTACACCTTC
size: NA
D: TRBD1
J: TRBJ1-2
V: TRBV15

CDR3: CAWSADRGTEAFF
DNA: TGTGCCTGGAGTGCTGACAGGGGGACTGAAGCTTTCTTT
size: once
D: TRBD1
J: TRBJ1-1
V: TRBV30

CDR3: CASSQVSGTGDQPQHF
DNA: TGTGCCAGCAGCCAAGTGTCCGGGACAGGGGATCAGCCCCAGCATTTT
size: NA
D: TRBD1
J: TRBJ1-5
V: TRBV4-2

CDR3: CASSEGQNLYGYTF
DNA: TGTGCCAGCAGTGAAGGACAGAACCTCTATGGCTACACCTTC
size: NA
D: NA
J: TRBJ1-2
V: TRBV2

CDR3: CASRPILAGGNNEQFF
DNA: TGCGCCAGCAGGCCCATTCTAGCGGGGGGTAACAATGAGCAGTTCTTC
size: NA
D: TRBD2
J: TRBJ2-1
V: TRBV10-2

CDR3: CASSSMGLRTVSSYNEQFF
DNA: TGCGCCAGCAGCTCGATGGGTCTTAGGACAGTGAGCTCCTACAATGAGCAGTTCTTC
size: NA
D: NA
J: TRBJ2-1
V: TRBV5-1

CDR3: CASSFRVSSGNTIYF
DNA: TGTGCCAGCAGCTTTCGAGTTAGCTCTGGAAACACCATATATTTT
size: few
D: NA
J: TRBJ1-3
V: TRBV5-6

CDR3: CASSLWQNYGYTF
DNA: TGTGCCAGCAGCTTGTGGCAGAACTATGGCTACACCTTC
size: NA
D: NA
J: TRBJ1-2
V: TRBV5-4